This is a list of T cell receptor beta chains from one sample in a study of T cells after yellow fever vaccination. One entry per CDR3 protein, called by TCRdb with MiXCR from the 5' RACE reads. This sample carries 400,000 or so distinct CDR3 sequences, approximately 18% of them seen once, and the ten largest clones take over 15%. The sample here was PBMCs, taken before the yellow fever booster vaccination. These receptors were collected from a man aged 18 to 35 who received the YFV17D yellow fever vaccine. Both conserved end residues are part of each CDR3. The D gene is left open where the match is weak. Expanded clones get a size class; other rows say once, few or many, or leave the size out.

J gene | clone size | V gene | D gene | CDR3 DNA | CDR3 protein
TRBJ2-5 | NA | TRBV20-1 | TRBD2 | TGCAGTGCTAGCCTCGGACTAGCCCAAGAGACCCAGTACTTC | CSASLGLAQETQYF
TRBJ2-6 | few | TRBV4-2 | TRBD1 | TGTGCCAGCAGCCAGATTCGGGCAGGGGGCCTTGGGGCCAACGTCCTGACTTTC | CASSQIRAGGLGANVLTF
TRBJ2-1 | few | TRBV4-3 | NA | TGCGCCAGCAGCCAAGTAAGGGGGTACGAGCAGTTCTTC | CASSQVRGYEQFF
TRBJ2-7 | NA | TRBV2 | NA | TGTGCCAGCAGTGAGTTCGTGGAGCTCAGGCTCGGCGAGCAGTACTTC | CASSEFVELRLGEQYF
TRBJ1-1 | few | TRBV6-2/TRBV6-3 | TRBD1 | TGTGCCAGCAGTTACAGGTTAGCAGGGGGCGAAGAGGCTGAAGCTTTCTTT | CASSYRLAGGEEAEAFF
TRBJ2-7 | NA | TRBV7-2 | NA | TGTGCCAGCAGCTTTATTATGAGCTACGAGCAGTACTTC | CASSFIMSYEQYF
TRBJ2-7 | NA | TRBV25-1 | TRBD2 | TGTGCCAGCAGTGGTAGCGGGCGGAGCTCCTACGAGCAGTACTTC | CASSGSGRSSYEQYF
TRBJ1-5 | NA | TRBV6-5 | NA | TGTGCCAGCAGTTTACAGGAGCACCAGCCCCAGCATTTT | CASSLQEHQPQHF
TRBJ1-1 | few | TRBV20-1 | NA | TGCAGTGCAAGCCAGGGCCCTATAAACACTGAAGCTTTCTTT | CSASQGPINTEAFF
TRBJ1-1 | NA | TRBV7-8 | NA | TGTGCCAGCAGCCCCCCGGGGCCATTAGCTTTCTTT | CASSPPGPLAFF
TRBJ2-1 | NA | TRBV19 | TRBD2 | TGTGCCAGTAGTATCATAGGCGGGGGGGCCTCTCGGTTCTTC | CASSIIGGGASRFF
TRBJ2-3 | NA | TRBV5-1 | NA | TGCGCCAGCAGTCGGAACGTAAGAGATACGCAGTATTTT | CASSRNVRDTQYF
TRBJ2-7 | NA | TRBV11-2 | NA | TGTGCCAGCAGCACCAGGGTGTACGAGCAGTACTTC | CASSTRVYEQYF
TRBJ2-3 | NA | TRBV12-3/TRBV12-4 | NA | TGTGCCAGCAGCCTTAGCACACCAACAGATACGCAGTATTTT | CASSLSTPTDTQYF
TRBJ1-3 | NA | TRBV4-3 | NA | TGCGCCAGCAGCCAAGCGTCCGGGTTCGGAAACACCATATATTTT | CASSQASGFGNTIYF
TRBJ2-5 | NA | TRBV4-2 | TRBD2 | TGTGCCAGCAGTCACCAGAGCGGGGGAAAAGAGACCCAGTACTTC | CASSHQSGGKETQYF
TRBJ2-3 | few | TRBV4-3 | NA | TGCGCCAGCAGCCAGAGGGGGGGGGGTACAGATACGCAGTATTTT | CASSQRGGGTDTQYF
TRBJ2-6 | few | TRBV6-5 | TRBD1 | TGTGCCAGCAGAACAGGGGGCGGTTCTGGGGCCAACGTCCTGACTTTC | CASRTGGGSGANVLTF
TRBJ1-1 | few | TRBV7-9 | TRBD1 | TGTGCCAGCAGCCCGGGACAGGGGTACACTGAAGCTTTCTTT | CASSPGQGYTEAFF
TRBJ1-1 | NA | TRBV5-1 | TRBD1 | TGCGCCAGCAGCGCCGCACCGGACAGGGAAGCTTTCTTT | CASSAAPDREAFF
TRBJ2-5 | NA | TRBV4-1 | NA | TGCGCCAGCAGCCCCCTCTTGGGACGTGGCCAAGGGACCCAGTACTTC | CASSPLLGRGQGTQYF
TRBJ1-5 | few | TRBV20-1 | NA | TGCAGTGCTAGAGATCCCGGGGGGAGCAATCAGCCCCAGCATTTT | CSARDPGGSNQPQHF
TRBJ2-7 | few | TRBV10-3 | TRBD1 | TGTGCCATCGGTACCGGGACAGTGATCGAGCAGTACTTC | CAIGTGTVIEQYF
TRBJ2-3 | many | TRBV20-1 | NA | TGCAGTGCTAGAGTTTCTTCGGATACGCAGTATTTT | CSARVSSDTQYF
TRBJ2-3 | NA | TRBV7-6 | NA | TGTGCCAGCAGCTTTAAGGGGCCAGATACGCAGTATTTT | CASSFKGPDTQYF
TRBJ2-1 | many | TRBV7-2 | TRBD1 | TGTGCCAGCAGCTTAGGACAGGGGGCATACAATGAGCAGTTCTTC | CASSLGQGAYNEQFF
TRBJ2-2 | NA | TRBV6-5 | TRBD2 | TGTGCCAGCAGGGGAACTAGCGGGGGTTTGGGCGGGGAGCTGTTTTTT | CASRGTSGGLGGELFF
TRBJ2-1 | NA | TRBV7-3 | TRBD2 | TGTGCCAGCAGCGTCCTAGCGGGGGGTGGTAATGAGCAGTTCTTC | CASSVLAGGGNEQFF
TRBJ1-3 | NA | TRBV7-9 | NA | TGTGCCCTGGGGGCAATAGGAAACACCATATATTTT | CALGAIGNTIYF
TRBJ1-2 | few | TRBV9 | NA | TGTGCCAGCAGTGAAGGGGGGGGCAGAGACTATGGCTACACCTTC | CASSEGGGRDYGYTF
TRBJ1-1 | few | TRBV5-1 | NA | TGCGCCAGCCGGACCCAGTTCGACACTGAAGCTTTCTTT | CASRTQFDTEAFF
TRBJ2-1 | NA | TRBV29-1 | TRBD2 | TGCAGCGCCCGGCGAACTAGCGGGGGAGGGGATGAGCAGTTCTTC | CSARRTSGGGDEQFF
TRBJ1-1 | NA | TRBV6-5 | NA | TGTGCCAGCGGAACAGTTGAAGCTTTCTTT | CASGTVEAFF
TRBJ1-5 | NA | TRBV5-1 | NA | TGCGCCAGCAGCCTCCGTGGGGGGCTTGATCAGCCCCAGCATTTT | CASSLRGGLDQPQHF
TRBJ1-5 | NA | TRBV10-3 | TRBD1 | TGTGCCATCAGTGAAGACAGGGGAGGGAGCAATCAGCCCCAGCATTTT | CAISEDRGGSNQPQHF
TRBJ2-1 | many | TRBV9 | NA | TGTGCCAGCAGACCCCTGAGCTCCTACAATGAGCAGTTCTTC | CASRPLSSYNEQFF
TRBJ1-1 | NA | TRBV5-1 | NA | TGCGCCAGCAGCTTGTCCCCGACTAGCACTGAAGCTTTCTTT | CASSLSPTSTEAFF
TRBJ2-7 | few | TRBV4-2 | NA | TGTGCCAGCAGAGGGCAGAGACCCTACGAGCAGTACTTC | CASRGQRPYEQYF
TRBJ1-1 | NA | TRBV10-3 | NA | TGTGCCATCAGTGAGTCGAGACCCGGGAGCACTGAAGCTTTCTTT | CAISESRPGSTEAFF
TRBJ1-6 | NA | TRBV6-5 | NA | TGTGCCAGCAGTTACTTTGGGGGCGCCTATAATTCACCCCTCCACTTT | CASSYFGGAYNSPLHF
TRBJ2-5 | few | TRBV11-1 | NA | TGTGCCAGCAGCCTAGACTTCTCGGTAGAGACCCAGTACTTC | CASSLDFSVETQYF
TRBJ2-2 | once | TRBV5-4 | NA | TGTGCCAGCAGCAAGGACAGCACCGGGGAGCTGTTTTTT | CASSKDSTGELFF
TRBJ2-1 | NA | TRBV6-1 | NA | TGTGCCAGCAGTGACAGAAGTAGCCACTACAATGAGCAGTTCTTC | CASSDRSSHYNEQFF
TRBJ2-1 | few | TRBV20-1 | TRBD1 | TGCAGTGCTAGAGATCGAGTCAGGGGGCCGGGTAATGAGCAGTTCTTC | CSARDRVRGPGNEQFF
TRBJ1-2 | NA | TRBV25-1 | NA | TGTGCCAGCAGCGGACGAGCTAACTATGGCTACACCTTC | CASSGRANYGYTF
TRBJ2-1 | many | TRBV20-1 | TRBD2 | TGCAGTGCTAGAGATCCCCTAGCGGGGGTGCCTAAGGGGCAGTTCTTC | CSARDPLAGVPKGQFF
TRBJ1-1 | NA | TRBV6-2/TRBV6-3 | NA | TGTGCCAGCAGACGATTCCTACAGGGGAACACTGAAGCTTTCTTT | CASRRFLQGNTEAFF
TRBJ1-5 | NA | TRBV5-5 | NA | TGTGCCAGCAGCCGCGGACTGAGCAATCAGCCCCAGCATTTT | CASSRGLSNQPQHF
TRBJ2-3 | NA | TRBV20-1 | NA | TGCAGTGCCACCCTCGGGACCACACTTGGTACGCAGTATTTT | CSATLGTTLGTQYF
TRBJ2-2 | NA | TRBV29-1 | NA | TGCAGCGTTGAAGGCCCAGCGGGTCACACCGGGGAGCTGTTTTTT | CSVEGPAGHTGELFF
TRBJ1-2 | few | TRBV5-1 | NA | TGCGCCAGCAGCGGCGACAGGCACCCAGCCGTCTACACCTTC | CASSGDRHPAVYTF
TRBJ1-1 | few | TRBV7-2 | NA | TGTGCCAGCAGGCTCACCGGGACCCTCACTGAAGCTTTCTTT | CASRLTGTLTEAFF
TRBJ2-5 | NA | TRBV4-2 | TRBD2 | TGTGCCAGCAGCCTTCGGACTAGCGGGGGGTCGGAGACCCAGTACTTC | CASSLRTSGGSETQYF
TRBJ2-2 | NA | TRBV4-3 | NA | TGCGCCAGCAGCCAGGGCCGGGTCGGGAGCGGCTGGCACACCGGGGAGCTGTTTTTT | CASSQGRVGSGWHTGELFF
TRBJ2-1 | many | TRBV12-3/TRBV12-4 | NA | TGTGCCAGCAGTTTAATTGGCAGTGAGCAGTTCTTC | CASSLIGSEQFF
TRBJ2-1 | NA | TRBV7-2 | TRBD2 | TGTGCCAGCAGCTTGCCCCTAGCGGGGGGGCTCGATGAGCAGTTCTTC | CASSLPLAGGLDEQFF
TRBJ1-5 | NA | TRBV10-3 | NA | TGTGCCATCAGTGTTAAATGGGCGACGGATCAGCCCCAGCATTTT | CAISVKWATDQPQHF